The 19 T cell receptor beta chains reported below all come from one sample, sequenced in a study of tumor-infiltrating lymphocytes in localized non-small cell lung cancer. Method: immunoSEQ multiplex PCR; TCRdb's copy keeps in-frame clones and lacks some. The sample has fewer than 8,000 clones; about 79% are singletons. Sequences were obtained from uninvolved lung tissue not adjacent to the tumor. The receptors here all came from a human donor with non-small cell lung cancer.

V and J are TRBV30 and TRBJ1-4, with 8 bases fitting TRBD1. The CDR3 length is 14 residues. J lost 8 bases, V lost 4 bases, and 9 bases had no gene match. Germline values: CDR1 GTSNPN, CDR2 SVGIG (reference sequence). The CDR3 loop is CAWKKAGGAEKLFF. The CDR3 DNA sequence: TGTGCCTGGAAAAAGGCAGGGGGCGCGGAAAAACTGTTTTTT. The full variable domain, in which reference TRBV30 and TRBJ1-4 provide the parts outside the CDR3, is SQTIHQWPATLVQPVGSPLSLECTVEGTSNPNLYWYRQAAGRGLQLLFYSVGIGQISSEVPQNLSASRPQDRQFILSSKKLLLSDSGFYLCAWKKAGGAEKLFFGSGTQLSVL.

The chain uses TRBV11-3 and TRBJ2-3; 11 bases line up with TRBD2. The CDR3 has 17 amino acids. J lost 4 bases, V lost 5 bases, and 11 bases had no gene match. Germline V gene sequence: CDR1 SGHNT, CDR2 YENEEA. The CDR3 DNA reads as TGTGCCAGCAGCCACAGTCCTCTAGCGGGAGGCGCAGATACGCAGTATTTT. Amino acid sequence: CASSHSPLAGGADTQYF. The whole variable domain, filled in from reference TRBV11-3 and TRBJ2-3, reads EAGVVQSPRYKIIEKKQPVAFWCNPISGHNTLYWYLQNLGQGPELLIRYENEEAVDDSQLPKDRFSAERLKGVDSTLKIQPAELGDSAVYLCASSHSPLAGGADTQYFGPGTRLTVL.

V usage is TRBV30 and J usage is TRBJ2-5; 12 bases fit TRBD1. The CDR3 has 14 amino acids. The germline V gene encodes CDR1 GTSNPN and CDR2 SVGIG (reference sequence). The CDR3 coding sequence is TGTGCTTGGGGGGGGACAGGGGGCCCGGGGACCCAGTACTTC. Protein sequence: CAWGGTGGPGTQYF. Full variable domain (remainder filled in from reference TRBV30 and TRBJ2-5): SQTIHQWPATLVQPVGSPLSLECTVEGTSNPNLYWYRQAAGRGLQLLFYSVGIGQISSEVPQNLSASRPQDRQFILSSKKLLLSDSGFYLCAWGGTGGPGTQYFGPGTRLLVL.

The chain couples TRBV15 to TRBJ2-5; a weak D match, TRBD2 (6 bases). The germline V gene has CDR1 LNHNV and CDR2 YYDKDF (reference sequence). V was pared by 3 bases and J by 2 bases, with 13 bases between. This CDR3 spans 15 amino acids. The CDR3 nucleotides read TGTGCCACCAGCAGTGATAGCGGATTACAAGAGACCCAGTACTTC. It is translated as CATSSDSGLQETQYF.

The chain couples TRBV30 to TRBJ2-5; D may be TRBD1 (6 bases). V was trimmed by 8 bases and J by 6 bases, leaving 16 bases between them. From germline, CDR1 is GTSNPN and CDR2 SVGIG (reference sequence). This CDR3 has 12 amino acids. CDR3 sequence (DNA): TGTGCCACTACGACAGGTATCAAGACCCAGTACTTC. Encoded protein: CATTTGIKTQYF.

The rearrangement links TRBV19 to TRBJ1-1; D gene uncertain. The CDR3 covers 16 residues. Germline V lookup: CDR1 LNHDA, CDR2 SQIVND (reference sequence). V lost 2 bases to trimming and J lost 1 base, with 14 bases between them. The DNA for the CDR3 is TGTGCCAGTAGTATAAAAAGTATAGCAAGGAACACTGAAGCTTTCTTT. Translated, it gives CASSIKSIARNTEAFF.

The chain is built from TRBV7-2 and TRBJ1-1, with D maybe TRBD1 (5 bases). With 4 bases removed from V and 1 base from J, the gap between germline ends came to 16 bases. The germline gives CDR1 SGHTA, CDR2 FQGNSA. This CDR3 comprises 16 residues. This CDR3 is CASSSRTSFRNTEAFF. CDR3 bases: TGTGCCAGCAGCTCCCGGACAAGCTTTAGGAACACTGAAGCTTTCTTT.

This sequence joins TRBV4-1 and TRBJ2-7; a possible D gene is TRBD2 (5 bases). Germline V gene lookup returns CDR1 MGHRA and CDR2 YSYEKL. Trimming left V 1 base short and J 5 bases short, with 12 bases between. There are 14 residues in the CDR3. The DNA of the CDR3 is TGCGCCAGCAGCCAAGTACTTGCCGGGAACGAGCAGTACTTC. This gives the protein CASSQVLAGNEQYF.

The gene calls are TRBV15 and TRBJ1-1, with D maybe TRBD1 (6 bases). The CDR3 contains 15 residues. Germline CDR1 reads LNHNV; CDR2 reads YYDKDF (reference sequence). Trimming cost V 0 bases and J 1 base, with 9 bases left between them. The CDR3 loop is CATSRDGQPNTEAFF. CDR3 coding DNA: TGTGCCACCAGCAGAGATGGACAGCCGAACACTGAAGCTTTCTTT. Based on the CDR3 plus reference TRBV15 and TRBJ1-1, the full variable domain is DAMVIQNPRYQVTQFGKPVTLSCSQTLNHNVMYWYQQKSSQAPKLLFHYYDKDFNNEADTPDNFQSRRPNTSFCFLDIRSPGLGDTAMYLCATSRDGQPNTEAFFGQGTRLTVV.

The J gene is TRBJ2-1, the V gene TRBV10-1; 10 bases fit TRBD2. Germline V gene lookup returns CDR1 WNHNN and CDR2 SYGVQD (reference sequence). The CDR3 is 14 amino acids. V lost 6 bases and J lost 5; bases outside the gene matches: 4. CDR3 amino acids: CASSHSGRNNEQFF. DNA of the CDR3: TGCGCCAGCAGCCATAGCGGGAGGAACAATGAGCAGTTCTTC.

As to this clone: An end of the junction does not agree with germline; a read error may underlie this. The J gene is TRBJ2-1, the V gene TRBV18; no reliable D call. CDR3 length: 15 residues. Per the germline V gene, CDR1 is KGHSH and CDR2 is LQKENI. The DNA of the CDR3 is TGTGCCAGCTCCCCACCCGAAGCCGGGTACAATGAGCAGTTCTTC. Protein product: CASSPPEAGYNEQFF. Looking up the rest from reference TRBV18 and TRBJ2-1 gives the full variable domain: NAGVMQNPRHLVRRRGQEARLRCSPMKGHSHVYWYRQLPEEGLKFMVYLQKENIIDESGMPKERFSAEFPKEGPSILRIQQVVRGDSAAYFCASSPPEAGYNEQFFGPGTRLTVL.

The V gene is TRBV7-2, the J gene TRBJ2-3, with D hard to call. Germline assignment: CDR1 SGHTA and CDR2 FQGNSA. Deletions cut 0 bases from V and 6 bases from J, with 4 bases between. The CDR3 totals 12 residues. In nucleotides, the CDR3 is TGTGCCAGCAGCTTAGCGCGGGATACGCAGTATTTT. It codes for CASSLARDTQYF.

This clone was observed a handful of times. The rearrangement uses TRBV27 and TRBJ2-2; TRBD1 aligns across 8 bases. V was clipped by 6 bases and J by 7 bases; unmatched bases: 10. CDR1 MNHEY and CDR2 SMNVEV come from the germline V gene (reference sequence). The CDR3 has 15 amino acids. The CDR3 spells CASRPGGASIGELFF. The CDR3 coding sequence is TGTGCCAGCAGACCAGGGGGCGCAAGTATCGGGGAGCTGTTTTTT.

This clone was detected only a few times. The CDR3 sequence: CASRSDRDLGITGELFF. Here the CDR3 DNA reads TGCGCCAGCAGATCCGACAGGGATCTCGGTATCACCGGGGAGCTGTTTTTT. This chain uses TRBV5-1 with TRBJ2-2; 7 nucleotides match TRBD1. The CDR3 consists of 17 residues. Trimming cost V 5 bases and J 4 bases; bases outside gene matches: 14. Germline CDR1 reads SGHRS; CDR2 reads YFSETQ. Together with reference TRBV5-1 and TRBJ2-2, the CDR3 gives the full variable domain: KAGVTQTPRYLIKTRGQQVTLSCSPISGHRSVSWYQQTPGQGLQFLFEYFSETQRNKGNFPGRFSGRQFSNSRSEMNVSTLELGDSALYLCASRSDRDLGITGELFFGEGSRLTVL.

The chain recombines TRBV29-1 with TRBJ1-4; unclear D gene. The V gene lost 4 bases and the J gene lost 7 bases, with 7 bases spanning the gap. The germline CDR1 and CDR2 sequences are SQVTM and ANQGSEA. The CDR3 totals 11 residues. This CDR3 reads CSVATFEKLFF. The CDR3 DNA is TGCAGCGTTGCCACCTTTGAAAAACTGTTTTTT.

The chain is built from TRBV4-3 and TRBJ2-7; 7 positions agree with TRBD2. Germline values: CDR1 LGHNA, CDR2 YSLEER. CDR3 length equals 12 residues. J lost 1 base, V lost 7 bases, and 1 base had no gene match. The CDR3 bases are TGCGCCAGCAAAGCGGGATCCTACGAGCAGTACTTC. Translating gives CASKAGSYEQYF.

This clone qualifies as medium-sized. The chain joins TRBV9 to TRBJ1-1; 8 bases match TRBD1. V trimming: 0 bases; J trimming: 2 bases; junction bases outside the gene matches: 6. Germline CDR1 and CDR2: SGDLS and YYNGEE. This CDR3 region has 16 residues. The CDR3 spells CASSVASDRGNTEAFF. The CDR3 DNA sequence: TGTGCCAGCAGCGTAGCTAGCGACAGGGGAAACACTGAAGCTTTCTTT.

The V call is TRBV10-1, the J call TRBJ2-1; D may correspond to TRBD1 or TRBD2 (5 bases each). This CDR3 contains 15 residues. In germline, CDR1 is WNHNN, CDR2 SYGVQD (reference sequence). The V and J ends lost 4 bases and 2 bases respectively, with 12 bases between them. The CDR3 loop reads CASSGGPITYNEQFF. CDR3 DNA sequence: TGCGCCAGCAGTGGGGGACCTATCACCTACAATGAGCAGTTCTTC.

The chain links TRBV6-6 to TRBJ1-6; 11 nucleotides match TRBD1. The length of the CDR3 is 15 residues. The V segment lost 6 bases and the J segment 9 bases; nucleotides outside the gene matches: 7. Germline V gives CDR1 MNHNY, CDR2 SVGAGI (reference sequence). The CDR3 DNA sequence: TGTGCCAGCAGCGGAGGGACAGGGGGGGGTTCACCCCTCCACTTT. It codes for CASSGGTGGGSPLHF.